The 31 T cell receptor beta chains reported below all come from one sample, sequenced in a study of blood T cell repertoires in COVID-19. Method: immunoSEQ multiplex PCR; TCRdb's copy keeps in-frame clones and lacks some. The sample carries some 140,000 clones, about 90% recorded once. The sequenced sample was peripheral blood. The receptors were sampled from a man aged 45-65 years with acute or convalescent COVID-19.

V gene TRBV19 combines with J gene TRBJ1-1, with 9 bases aligning to TRBD1. The germline V gene encodes CDR1 LNHDA and CDR2 SQIVND (reference sequence). The V gene end was trimmed by 6 bases and the J gene end by 5 bases; junction bases not matched to a gene: 7. The CDR3 has 14 amino acids. The CDR3 nucleotides read TGTGCCAGTAGGAAAACCGGGACAGGGACTGAAGCTTTCTTT. It yields the protein CASRKTGTGTEAFF.

Only one count was recorded for this clone. This rearrangement joins TRBV3-1 (or the pseudogene TRBV3-2) to TRBJ2-2, with TRBD2 matching 7 bases. Germline V lookup: CDR1 LGHDT, CDR2 YNNKEL (reference sequence). The CDR3 totals 15 residues. V lost 8 bases to trimming and J lost 1 base; unmatched junction nucleotides: 7. CDR3 amino acids: CASRNRGRNTGELFF. DNA for the CDR3: TGTGCCAGCCGAAACCGCGGGAGGAACACCGGGGAGCTGTTTTTT.

The chain links TRBV28 to TRBJ2-7; 7 positions agree with TRBD1. The junction had 3 bases not matched to a gene; V was cut back by 1 base and J by 3 bases. Per the germline V gene, CDR1 is MDHEN and CDR2 is SYDVKM. There are 14 residues in the CDR3. In DNA, the CDR3 is TGTGCCAGCAGTTTATCGGACAGGTTCTACGAGCAGTACTTC. Encoded protein: CASSLSDRFYEQYF.

The genes are TRBV6-1 and TRBJ2-1, with 9 bases that match TRBD1. Trimming removed 6 bases from V and 7 bases from J; junction bases left unmatched: 13. Per germline, CDR1 MNHNS and CDR2 SASEGT. The CDR3 runs 16 residues. The CDR3 bases are TGTGCCAGCAGGGAACCCGGGACAGGGTTTTTTAATGAGCAGTTCTTC. Residues: CASREPGTGFFNEQFF.

The rearrangement joins TRBV2 to TRBJ1-2, with D possibly matching TRBD1 (6 bases). The ends were cut back, 5 bases at V and 0 bases at J, with 16 bases in the middle. The germline V gene has CDR1 SNHLY and CDR2 FYNNEI. This CDR3 contains 16 residues. DNA for the CDR3: TGTGCCAGCAGTAACCCCCCCAGGGGAGCTAACTATGGCTACACCTTC. It codes for CASSNPPRGANYGYTF.

The chain couples TRBV6-5 to TRBJ2-3, with D possibly TRBD1 on 5 matching bases. This CDR3 region has 15 residues. V lost 7 bases, J lost 0 bases, and 14 bases lay in between. In germline, CDR1 is MNHEY, CDR2 SVGAGI. Here the CDR3 DNA reads TGTGCCAGCACTCCCTGGGGCGGTAGCACAGATACGCAGTATTTT. This sequence encodes CASTPWGGSTDTQYF.

The rearrangement uses TRBV5-1 and TRBJ1-2; 7 bases line up with TRBD1. CDR1 is SGHRS and CDR2 is YFSETQ in the germline V gene. The CDR3 contains 15 residues. The junction had 5 bases not matched to a gene; V was cut back by 3 bases and J by 0 bases. CDR3 residues: CASSSTGPSNYGYTF. CDR3 DNA: TGCGCCAGCAGCTCGACAGGGCCTTCTAACTATGGCTACACCTTC.

The J gene is TRBJ1-1, the V gene TRBV5-6, with D unresolved. Germline CDR1 SGHDT, CDR2 YYEEEE. Trimming pared 0 bases from V and 4 bases from J, leaving 4 bases between. The CDR3 has 12 amino acids. In DNA, the CDR3 is TGTGCCAGCAGCTTGGGGGCCACTGAAGCTTTCTTT. Protein: CASSLGATEAFF.

This clone appeared once. V is TRBV7-9 and J is TRBJ1-4, with 9 bases that match TRBD1. The trim removed 6 bases at V and 5 bases at J, leaving 4 bases unmatched. The CDR3 runs to 14 residues. Germline values: CDR1 SEHNR, CDR2 FQNEAQ (reference sequence). The CDR3 spells CASRSGTGNEKLFF. CDR3 DNA: TGTGCCAGCAGATCTGGGACAGGGAATGAAAAACTGTTTTTT.

The rearrangement joins TRBV29-1 to TRBJ2-5, with D perhaps matching TRBD1 (6 bases). The germline V gene encodes CDR1 SQVTM and CDR2 ANQGSEA. This CDR3 comprises 12 residues. V lost 5 bases, J lost 1 base, and 8 bases lay in between. The CDR3 DNA reads as TGCAGCGTTCAGGGGTCCCAAGAGACCCAGTACTTC. Its protein product is CSVQGSQETQYF. The full variable domain, its missing parts supplied by reference TRBV29-1 and TRBJ2-5, is SAVISQKPSRDICQRGTSLTIQCQVDSQVTMMFWYRQQPGQSLTLIATANQGSEATYESGFVIDKFPISRPNLTFSTLTVSNMSPEDSSIYLCSVQGSQETQYFGPGTRLLVL.

This chain links TRBV6-5 with TRBJ2-5; 11 nucleotides align to TRBD2. This CDR3 spans 16 amino acids. Germline V gene lookup returns CDR1 MNHEY and CDR2 SVGAGI. Trimming at V came to 2 bases and at J to 2 bases, leaving 4 bases not matched to a gene. The CDR3 DNA reads TGTGCCAGCAGTTACGGGGTAGCGGGGGGGCAAGAGACCCAGTACTTC. This codes for CASSYGVAGGQETQYF.

J is TRBJ2-1 and V is TRBV4-2; TRBD1 matches at 10 bases. CDR1 and CDR2 (germline): LGHNA, YNFKEQ. V dropped 2 bases and J dropped 5; count of bases not matched to a gene: 3. The CDR3 spans 15 residues. CDR3 in amino acids: CASSQKDRGNNEQFF. The CDR3 bases are TGTGCCAGCAGCCAAAAGGACAGGGGGAACAATGAGCAGTTCTTC.

The gene calls are TRBV28 and TRBJ1-2, with no clear D. This CDR3 comprises 15 residues. Per the germline V gene, CDR1 is MDHEN and CDR2 is SYDVKM. Trimming took off 7 bases at V and 1 base at J, with 16 bases between the two ends. CDR3 sequence reads: CASTSIAGFNYGYTF. CDR3 bases: TGTGCCAGCACCTCGATCGCAGGATTTAACTATGGCTACACCTTC.

This clone was observed a few times. V is TRBV28 and J is TRBJ1-5; D is possibly TRBD1 (6 bases). The CDR3 is made up of 14 amino acids. Germline loops: CDR1 MDHEN, CDR2 SYDVKM. The V end was cut by 5 bases, the J end by 4 bases, with 12 bases between. This chain's CDR3 is CASSPDRLNQPQHF. DNA for the CDR3: TGTGCCAGCAGTCCTGACAGGCTAAATCAGCCCCAGCATTTT.

The chain links TRBV19 to TRBJ1-5, with 10 bases matching TRBD1. V dropped 1 base and J dropped 5; count of bases not matched to a gene: 5. The CDR3 totals 16 residues. CDR1 and CDR2 (germline): LNHDA, SQIVND (reference sequence). The CDR3 nucleotides are TGTGCCAGTAGTATAGGAAGGGACAGGGGTGATCAGCCCCAGCATTTT. It encodes CASSIGRDRGDQPQHF.

This chain uses TRBV18 with TRBJ1-1; D is uncertain. This CDR3 spans 15 amino acids. Looked up from germline, CDR1 is KGHSH and CDR2 is LQKENI. V dropped 3 bases and J dropped 0 bases, with 11 bases sitting between them. The DNA of the CDR3 is TGTGCCAGCTCACCGCGACAAATCATGAACACTGAAGCTTTCTTT. Amino acid sequence: CASSPRQIMNTEAFF.

The chain uses TRBV24-1 and TRBJ2-1, with 8 bases that match TRBD1. The V gene's germline CDR1 is KGHDR and CDR2 SFDVKD. With 5 bases clipped from V and 6 bases from J, the junction kept 8 bases outside the gene matches. The CDR3 runs 15 residues. CDR3 loop: CATSAHRTGFNEQFF. In DNA form, the CDR3 reads TGTGCCACCAGTGCGCACAGGACAGGGTTCAATGAGCAGTTCTTC.

This clone was detected only once. The rearrangement joins TRBV2 to TRBJ2-3, with 11 bases aligning to TRBD2. This CDR3 has 16 amino acids. V was pared by 7 bases and J by 6 bases, with 12 bases of the junction left unmatched. CDR1 is SNHLY, CDR2 FYNNEI, per germline. The CDR3, as DNA: TGTGCCAGCAAGGCTGGTAGCGGGAGGGCCTGGGATACGCAGTATTTT. Its protein is CASKAGSGRAWDTQYF.

The rearrangement links TRBV19 to TRBJ2-3; 13 bases agree with TRBD2. Unmatched junction bases numbered 7, after V lost 10 bases and J lost 6 bases. CDR3 size: 14 residues. Looked up from germline, CDR1 is LNHDA and CDR2 is SQIVND (reference sequence). CDR3 loop: CATGLAGEVDTQYF. CDR3 nucleotide sequence: TGTGCCACCGGACTAGCGGGAGAAGTGGATACGCAGTATTTT.

About this clone itself: One junction end does not reproduce the germline sequence, and a read error may be involved. The V gene is TRBV7-7, the J gene TRBJ2-2, with D tentatively TRBD1 (5 bases). Germline V gene lookup returns CDR1 SSHAT and CDR2 FNYEAQ (reference sequence). CDR3 size: 13 residues. The CDR3 here is CASSVDSPGELFF. In nucleotides, the CDR3 is TGTGCTAGCAGCGTAGACAGTCCCGGGGAGCTGTTTTTT.

The V and J genes are TRBV11-2 and TRBJ2-1; TRBD2 matches at 11 bases. The ends lost 6 bases at V and 8 bases at J; junction bases unmatched: 9. CDR1 is SGHAT, CDR2 FQNNGV, per germline. The CDR3 covers 15 residues. The CDR3 nucleotides are TGTGCCAGCAGATATACTAGCGGGGGTGGCGATGAGCAGTTCTTC. It yields the protein CASRYTSGGGDEQFF.

The V gene is TRBV3-1 (or the pseudogene TRBV3-2), the J gene TRBJ1-4, with TRBD1 matching 8 bases. The CDR3 extends over 15 amino acids. Trimming took 0 bases from V and 5 from J; bases not matched to a gene: 2. Germline assignment: CDR1 LGHDT and CDR2 YNNKEL (reference sequence). The CDR3 here is CASSQEGTGNEKLFF. The CDR3 bases are TGTGCCAGCAGCCAAGAGGGGACAGGAAATGAAAAACTGTTTTTT.

This clone was counted a single time. The chain combines TRBV5-1 with TRBJ2-4; 7 nucleotides line up with TRBD1. Germline V gene lookup returns CDR1 SGHRS and CDR2 YFSETQ. Trimming at V came to 0 bases and at J to 6 bases, leaving 3 bases not matched to a gene. This CDR3 is 14 amino acids long. The CDR3 protein is CASSLEGAGNIQYF. In DNA form, the CDR3 reads TGCGCCAGCAGCTTGGAGGGGGCGGGAAACATTCAGTACTTC.

The chain links TRBV3-1 (or the pseudogene TRBV3-2) to TRBJ2-3; D is possibly TRBD1 (5 bases). This CDR3 is 17 amino acids long. V lost 4 bases to trimming and J lost 1 base, with 18 bases between them. The germline V gene encodes CDR1 LGHDT and CDR2 YNNKEL (reference sequence). Written as DNA, the CDR3 is TGTGCCAGCAGCCCCACCCAAGGGGTGATAGGCACAGATACGCAGTATTTT. Residues: CASSPTQGVIGTDTQYF.

This chain uses TRBV6-5 with TRBJ1-6, with TRBD1 as a possible D gene (5 bases). CDR1 and CDR2 (germline): MNHEY, SVGAGI. The length of the CDR3 is 14 residues. Trimming removed 0 bases at V and 5 bases at J, with 5 bases between. The CDR3 bases are TGTGCCAGCAGTTACTCAGGGGATAATTCACCCCTCCACTTT. As protein: CASSYSGDNSPLHF.

This chain connects TRBV12-3 or TRBV12-4 to TRBJ2-3; D gene uncertain. This CDR3 is built from 13 residues. V lost 6 bases and J lost 6, with 13 bases in between. The CDR3 DNA sequence: TGTGCCAGCAGCCCTATTTATGTTGATACGCAGTATTTT. Translated: CASSPIYVDTQYF.

This chain uses TRBV6-5 with TRBJ1-1, with D possibly TRBD1 on 5 matching bases. From germline, CDR1 is MNHEY and CDR2 SVGAGI. Trimming pared 7 bases from V and 4 bases from J, leaving 13 bases between. The CDR3 is 13 amino acids. The CDR3 DNA reads as TGTGCCAGCACCACGGGGGGAGTCACTGAAGCTTTCTTT. This sequence encodes CASTTGGVTEAFF.

The chain carries TRBV10-1 and TRBJ2-3; 9 bases are a match to TRBD2. CDR3 length: 16 amino acids. The ends lost 6 bases at V and 2 bases at J; junction bases unmatched: 9. Germline V gives CDR1 WNHNN, CDR2 SYGVQD (reference sequence). The CDR3 bases are TGCGCCAGCAGCCTTGACGCGGGAGGGACCACAGATACGCAGTATTTT. This sequence encodes CASSLDAGGTTDTQYF.

CDR3 protein: CASSLSPPGLSYEQYF. The CDR3 bases are TGTGCCAGCAGTTTATCTCCCCCGGGACTTTCCTACGAGCAGTACTTC. The chain links TRBV27 to TRBJ2-7; D perhaps matches TRBD2 (6 bases). CDR3 length: 16 residues. The germline gives CDR1 MNHEY, CDR2 SMNVEV (reference sequence). With 0 bases removed from V and 1 base from J, the gap between germline ends came to 13 bases.

J is TRBJ2-1 and V is TRBV12-3 or TRBV12-4, with D unclear. The CDR3 runs to 12 residues. With 6 bases removed from V and 8 bases from J, the gap between germline ends came to 11 bases. The CDR3 DNA reads as TGTGCCAGCAGGCGAGTTTCGGATGAGCAGTTCTTC. It is translated as CASRRVSDEQFF.

The chain carries TRBV27 and TRBJ2-1, with D perhaps matching TRBD2 (5 bases). The germline V gene has CDR1 MNHEY and CDR2 SMNVEV (reference sequence). V was clipped by 8 bases and J by 5 bases, with 16 bases between them. CDR3 size: 14 residues. The CDR3 sequence: CASAWVARNNEQFF. Here the CDR3 DNA reads TGTGCCAGCGCCTGGGTAGCGAGGAACAATGAGCAGTTCTTC.